This T cell receptor (beta chain) was recovered during a study of human T cells and chemical hapten exposure. Blood, whole and unfractionated, served as the source for total RNA extraction. This CDR3 has 16 amino acids. The germline gives CDR1 DFQATT, CDR2 SNEGSKA (reference sequence). J gave up 1 base and V 2 bases, and 9 bases lay outside the gene matches. This clonotype has at least ten counts. The antigen remains unidentified. Individual cDNA molecules (in the library) carried attached unique molecular identifiers. Original methodology: Ranging from roughly 23,224 to 700,000, TCR counts per sample had a median value of around 94,000. TCRdb itself ran the 5' RACE reads through MiXCR, one entry per CDR3 protein. These V and J calls rely on TCRdb rather than the paper's analysis. The repertoire includes about 80,000 distinct CDR3 sequences, about 7.7% of them detected once, and about 2.2% sits in the top ten.

Broader study findings: No change in TCRs above 1 in 1000 frequency was produced by DPC sensitization.

The chain links TRBV20-1 to TRBJ2-7; 9 bases align to TRBD2. This clonotype was obtained from a male donor in good health. Here the CDR3 DNA reads TGCAGTGCTAGACTCTTACTAGCGGGTAATTCCTACGAGCAGTACTTC. It codes for CSARLLLAGNSYEQYF.